This T cell receptor (beta chain) was identified in a study of human T cells and chemical hapten exposure. Study-wide context: Per-sample TCR yield variation was attributed mainly to small pooled library volume differences. Findings of the study overall: Those TCRs sitting above 1 in 1000 frequency stayed the same with DPC sensitization.

On this clonotype itself: Its antigen is currently unknown.

Trimming at V came to 5 bases and at J to 3 bases, leaving 5 bases not matched to a gene. Per germline, CDR1 MGHDK and CDR2 SYGVNS. CDR3 length equals 15 residues. Single cDNA molecules in the library carried unique molecular identifiers attached during preparation. Original handling: Samples had a median of around 88,000 TCRs, ranging roughly 20,000 to 690,600. TCRdb re-called the 5' RACE reads through MiXCR, storing one row per CDR3 protein. The V and J calls follow TCRdb's processing rather than the paper's. The table has 110,000 or so distinct CDR3 sequences, around 20% seen once; the top ten hold 2.8%. The starting material, unfractionated whole blood, was used for total RNA extraction.

The chain combines TRBV25-1 with TRBJ2-3, with 10 positions matching TRBD2. This TCR was sampled from a human donor in good health. The CDR3 sequence is CASSPLAGVTDTQYF. Here the CDR3 DNA reads TGTGCCAGCAGTCCGCTAGCGGGAGTTACAGATACGCAGTATTTT.